This section outlines one T cell receptor (beta chain) sequence together with its context. CDR3 size: 14 residues. Germline lookup yields CDR1 KGHDR and CDR2 SFDVKD. V shed 4 bases and J 10 bases; nucleotides not matched to a gene: 3. Assay: immunoSEQ multiplex PCR; the TCRdb copy retains only in-frame clones and omits some. The table includes more than 75,000 clones, 84% detected once. These data belong to a study of control samples from healthy donors and cancer patients. The rearrangement uses TRBV24-1 and TRBJ2-3; 14 nucleotides line up with TRBD2. The sequenced material came from PBMCs. This receptor was obtained from a man in his 70s with lung cancer. The CDR3 loop reads CATSDPGLAGAQYF. As DNA, the CDR3 is TGTGCCACCAGTGACCCGGGACTAGCGGGGGCGCAGTATTTT.